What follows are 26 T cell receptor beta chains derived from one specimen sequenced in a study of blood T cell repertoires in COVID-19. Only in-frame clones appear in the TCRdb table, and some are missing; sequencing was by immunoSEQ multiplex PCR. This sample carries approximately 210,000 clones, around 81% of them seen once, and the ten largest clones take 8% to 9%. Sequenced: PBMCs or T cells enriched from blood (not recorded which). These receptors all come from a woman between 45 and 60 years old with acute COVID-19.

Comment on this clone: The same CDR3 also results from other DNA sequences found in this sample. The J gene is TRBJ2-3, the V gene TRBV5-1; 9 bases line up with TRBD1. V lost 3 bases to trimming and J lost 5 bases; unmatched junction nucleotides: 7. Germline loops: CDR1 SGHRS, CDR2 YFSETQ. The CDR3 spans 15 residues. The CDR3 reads CASSSTGGGEDTQYF. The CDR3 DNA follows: TGCGCCAGCAGCTCCACAGGGGGCGGGGAAGATACGCAGTATTTT.

DNA for the CDR3: TGTGCCAGCAGCGTAGATAGGACACTAAACACCGGGGAGCTGTTTTTT. Translated: CASSVDRTLNTGELFF. The chain employs TRBV9 and TRBJ2-2; the D gene is possibly TRBD1 (5 bases). Trimming removed 0 bases at V and 2 bases at J, with 11 bases between. The CDR3 sequence is 16 residues long. Germline assignment: CDR1 SGDLS and CDR2 YYNGEE.

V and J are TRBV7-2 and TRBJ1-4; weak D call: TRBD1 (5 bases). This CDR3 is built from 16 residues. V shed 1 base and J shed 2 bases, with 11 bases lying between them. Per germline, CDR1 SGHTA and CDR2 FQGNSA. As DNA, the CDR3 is TGTGCCAGCAGCTTAGTTGGCAGGGCTACTAATGAAAAACTGTTTTTT. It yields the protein CASSLVGRATNEKLFF.

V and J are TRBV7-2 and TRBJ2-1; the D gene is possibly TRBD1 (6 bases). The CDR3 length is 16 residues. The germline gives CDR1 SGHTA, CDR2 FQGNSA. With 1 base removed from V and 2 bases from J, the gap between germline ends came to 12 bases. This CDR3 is CASSLVRSGAYNEQFF. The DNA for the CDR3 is TGTGCCAGCAGCTTAGTACGGTCAGGGGCCTACAATGAGCAGTTCTTC.

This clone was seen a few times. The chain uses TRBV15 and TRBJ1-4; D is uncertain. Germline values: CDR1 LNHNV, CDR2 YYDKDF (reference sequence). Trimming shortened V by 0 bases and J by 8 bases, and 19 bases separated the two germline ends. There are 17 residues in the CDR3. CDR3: CATSRDSAGLGEEKLFF. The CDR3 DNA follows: TGTGCCACCAGCAGAGACTCGGCGGGCCTCGGGGAGGAAAAACTGTTTTTT.

The CDR3, as DNA: TGTGCCAGCCAGCCGCAAGGGGGACTAGCGGGAATAGAGGCCATATACGAGCAGTACTTC. It specifies CASQPQGGLAGIEAIYEQYF. This chain uses TRBV7-3 with TRBJ2-7, with 13 bases lining up with TRBD2. The germline V gene encodes CDR1 SGHTA and CDR2 FQGTGA. This CDR3 comprises 20 residues. V lost 8 bases, J lost 4 bases, and 23 bases stayed unmatched.

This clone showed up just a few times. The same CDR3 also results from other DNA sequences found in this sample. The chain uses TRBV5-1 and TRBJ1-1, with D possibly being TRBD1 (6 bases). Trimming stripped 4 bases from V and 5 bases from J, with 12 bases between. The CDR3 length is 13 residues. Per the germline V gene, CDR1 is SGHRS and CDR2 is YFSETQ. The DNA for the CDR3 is TGCGCCAGCAGCCTCAGGGGAGGGACTGAAGCTTTCTTT. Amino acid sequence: CASSLRGGTEAFF.

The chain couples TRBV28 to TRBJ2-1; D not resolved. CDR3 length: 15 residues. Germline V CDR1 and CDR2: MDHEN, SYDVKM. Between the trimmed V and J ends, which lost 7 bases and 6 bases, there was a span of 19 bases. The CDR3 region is CASIDRPPSGNEQFF. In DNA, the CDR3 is TGTGCCAGCATTGACCGGCCCCCATCGGGCAATGAGCAGTTCTTC.

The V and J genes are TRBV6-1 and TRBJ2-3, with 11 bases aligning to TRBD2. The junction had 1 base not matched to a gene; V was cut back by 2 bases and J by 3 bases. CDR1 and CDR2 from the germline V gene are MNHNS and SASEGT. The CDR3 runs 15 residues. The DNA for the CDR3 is TGTGCCAGCAGTGAACGACTAGCGGGAACAGATACGCAGTATTTT. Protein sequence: CASSERLAGTDTQYF.

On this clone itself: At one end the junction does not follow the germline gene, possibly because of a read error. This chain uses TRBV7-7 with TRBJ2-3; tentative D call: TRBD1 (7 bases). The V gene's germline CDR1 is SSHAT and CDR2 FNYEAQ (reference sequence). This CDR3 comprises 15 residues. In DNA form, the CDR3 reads TGTGCTAGCAGCTTATCTCCCAGGGGGGCAGATACGCAGTATTTT. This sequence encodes CASSLSPRGADTQYF.

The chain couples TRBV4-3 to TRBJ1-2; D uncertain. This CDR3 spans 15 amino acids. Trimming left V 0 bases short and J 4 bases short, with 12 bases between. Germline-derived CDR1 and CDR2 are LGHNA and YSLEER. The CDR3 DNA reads TGCGCCAGCAGCCAAGAAATCGGGGAGGGCTATGGCTACACCTTC. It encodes CASSQEIGEGYGYTF.

CDR3 amino acids: CSVDSLNTEAFF. CDR3 sequence (DNA): TGCAGCGTTGATTCGTTGAACACTGAAGCTTTCTTT. This rearrangement joins TRBV29-1 to TRBJ1-1, with D hard to call. CDR3 length: 12 amino acids. The V gene's germline CDR1 is SQVTM and CDR2 ANQGSEA. V gave up 3 bases and J gave up 0 bases, with 5 bases separating them.

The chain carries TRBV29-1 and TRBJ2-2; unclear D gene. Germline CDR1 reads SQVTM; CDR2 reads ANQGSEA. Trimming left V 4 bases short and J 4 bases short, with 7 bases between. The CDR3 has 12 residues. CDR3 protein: CSVVASTGELFF. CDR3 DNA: TGCAGCGTTGTCGCTAGCACCGGGGAGCTGTTTTTT.

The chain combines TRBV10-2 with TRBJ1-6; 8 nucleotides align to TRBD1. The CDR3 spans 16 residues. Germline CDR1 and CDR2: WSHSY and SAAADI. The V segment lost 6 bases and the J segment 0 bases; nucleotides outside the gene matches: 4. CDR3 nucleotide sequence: TGCGCCAGCAGGGCAGGGGGCCGCTCCTATAATTCACCCCTCCACTTT. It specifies CASRAGGRSYNSPLHF.

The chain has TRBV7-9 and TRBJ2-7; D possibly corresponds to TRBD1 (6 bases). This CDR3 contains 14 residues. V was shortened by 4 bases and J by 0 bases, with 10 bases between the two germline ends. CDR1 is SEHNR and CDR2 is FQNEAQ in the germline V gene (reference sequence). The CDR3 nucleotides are TGTGCCAGCAGCTACTCGACAGGCTCCTACGAGCAGTACTTC. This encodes CASSYSTGSYEQYF.

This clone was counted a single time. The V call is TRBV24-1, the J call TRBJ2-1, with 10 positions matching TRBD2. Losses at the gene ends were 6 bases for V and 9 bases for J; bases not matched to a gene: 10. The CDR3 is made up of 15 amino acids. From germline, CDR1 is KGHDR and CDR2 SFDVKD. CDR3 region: CATSHPASGGGEQFF. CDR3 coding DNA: TGTGCCACCAGTCATCCGGCTAGCGGGGGTGGTGAGCAGTTCTTC.

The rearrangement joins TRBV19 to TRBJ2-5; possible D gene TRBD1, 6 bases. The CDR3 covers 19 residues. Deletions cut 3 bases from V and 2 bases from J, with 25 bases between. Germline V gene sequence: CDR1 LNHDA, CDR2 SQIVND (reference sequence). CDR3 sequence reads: CASSMARAGRIGGQETQYF. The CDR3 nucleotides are TGTGCCAGTAGTATGGCAAGGGCGGGTCGTATAGGGGGACAAGAGACCCAGTACTTC.

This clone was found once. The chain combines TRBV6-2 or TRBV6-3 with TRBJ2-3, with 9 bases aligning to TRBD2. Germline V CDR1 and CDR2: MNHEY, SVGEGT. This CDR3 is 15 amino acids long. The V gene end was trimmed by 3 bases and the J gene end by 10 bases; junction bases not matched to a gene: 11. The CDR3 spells CASSYGGGGRIAQYF. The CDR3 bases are TGTGCCAGCAGTTATGGCGGGGGGGGCAGGATTGCGCAGTATTTT.

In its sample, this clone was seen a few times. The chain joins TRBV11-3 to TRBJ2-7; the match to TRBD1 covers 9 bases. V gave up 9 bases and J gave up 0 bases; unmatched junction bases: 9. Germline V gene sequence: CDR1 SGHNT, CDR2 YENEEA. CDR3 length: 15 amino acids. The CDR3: CARLGGQGISYEQYF. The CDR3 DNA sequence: TGTGCCAGACTAGGGGGACAGGGTATCTCCTACGAGCAGTACTTC.

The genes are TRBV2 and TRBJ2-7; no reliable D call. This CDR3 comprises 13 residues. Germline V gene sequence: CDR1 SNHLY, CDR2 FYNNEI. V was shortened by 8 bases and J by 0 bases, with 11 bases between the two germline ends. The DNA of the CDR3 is TGTGCCAGCTTGAGGCGGCTCTCCTACGAGCAGTACTTC. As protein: CASLRRLSYEQYF.

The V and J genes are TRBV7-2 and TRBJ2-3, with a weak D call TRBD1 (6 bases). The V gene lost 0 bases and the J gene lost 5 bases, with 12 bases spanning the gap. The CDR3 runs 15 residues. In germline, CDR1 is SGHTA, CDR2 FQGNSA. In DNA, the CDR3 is TGTGCCAGCAGCTTAGCTGGGCAGGGGATAGATACGCAGTATTTT. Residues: CASSLAGQGIDTQYF. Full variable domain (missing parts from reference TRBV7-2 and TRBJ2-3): GAGVSQSPSNKVTEKGKDVELRCDPISGHTALYWYRQSLGQGLEFLIYFQGNSAPDKSGLPSDRFSAERTGGSVSTLTIQRTQQEDSAVYLCASSLAGQGIDTQYFGPGTRLTVL.

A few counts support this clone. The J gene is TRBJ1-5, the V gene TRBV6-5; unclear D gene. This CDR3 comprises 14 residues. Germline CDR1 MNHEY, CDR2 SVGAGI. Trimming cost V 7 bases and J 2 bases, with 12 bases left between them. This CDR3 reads CASISTPGNQPQHF. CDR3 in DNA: TGTGCCAGCATCTCCACGCCGGGCAATCAGCCCCAGCATTTT.

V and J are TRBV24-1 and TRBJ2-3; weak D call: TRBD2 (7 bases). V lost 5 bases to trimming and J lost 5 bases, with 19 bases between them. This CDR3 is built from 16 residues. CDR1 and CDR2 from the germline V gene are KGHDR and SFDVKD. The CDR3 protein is CATSAFQAGALDTQYF. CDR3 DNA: TGTGCCACCAGTGCCTTTCAGGCGGGGGCATTAGATACGCAGTATTTT.

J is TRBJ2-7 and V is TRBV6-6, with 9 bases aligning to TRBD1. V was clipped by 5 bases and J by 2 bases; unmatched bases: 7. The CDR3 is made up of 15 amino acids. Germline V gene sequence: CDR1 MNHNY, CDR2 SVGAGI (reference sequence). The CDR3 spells CASSDPGQGTYEQYF. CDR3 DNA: TGTGCCAGCAGTGACCCGGGACAGGGTACCTACGAGCAGTACTTC.

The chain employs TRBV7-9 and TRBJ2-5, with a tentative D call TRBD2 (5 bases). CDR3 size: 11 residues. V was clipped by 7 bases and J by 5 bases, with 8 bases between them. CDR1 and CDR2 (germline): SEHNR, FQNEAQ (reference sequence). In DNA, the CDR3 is TGTGCCAGCACCTCGGGGGAGACCCAGTACTTC. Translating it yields CASTSGETQYF.

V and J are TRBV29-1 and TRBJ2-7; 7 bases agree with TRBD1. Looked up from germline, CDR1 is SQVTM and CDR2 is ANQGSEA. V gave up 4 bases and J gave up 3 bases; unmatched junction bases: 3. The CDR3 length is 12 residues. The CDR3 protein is CSVVRQGYEQYF. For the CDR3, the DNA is TGCAGCGTTGTCAGACAGGGCTACGAGCAGTACTTC.